The count of the clone carrying this T cell receptor (beta chain) is one. This entry is derived from a study of T-cell memory formation after mild COVID-19. The CDR3 consists of 10 residues. Germline V lookup: CDR1 MDHEN, CDR2 SYDVKM. TCRdb reprocessed the 5' RACE reads via MiXCR and lists one record per CDR3 protein. The sample carries around 510,000 distinct CDR3 sequences, 20% to 25% recorded once. V and J are TRBV28 and TRBJ1-1; D gene unclear. This clonotype was sampled from an adult woman who had mild COVID-19 (a few samples of this study predate the infection). Cell type and time point are not known. The sequenced material came from PBMCs or a T cell subset sorted from them (not recorded which). The CDR3 DNA sequence: TGTGTTAGTATTGGTACTGAAGCTTTCTTT. Its translation is CVSIGTEAFF.